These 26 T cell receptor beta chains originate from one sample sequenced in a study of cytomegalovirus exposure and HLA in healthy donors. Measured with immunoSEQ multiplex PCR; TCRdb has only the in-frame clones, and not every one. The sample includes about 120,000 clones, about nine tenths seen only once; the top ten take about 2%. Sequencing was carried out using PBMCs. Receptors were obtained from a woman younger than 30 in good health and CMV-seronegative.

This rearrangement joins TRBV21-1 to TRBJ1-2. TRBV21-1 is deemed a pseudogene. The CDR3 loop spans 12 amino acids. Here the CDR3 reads CASAPVHYGYTF. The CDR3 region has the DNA TGTGCCAGCGCGCCCGTTCACTATGGCTACACCTTC.

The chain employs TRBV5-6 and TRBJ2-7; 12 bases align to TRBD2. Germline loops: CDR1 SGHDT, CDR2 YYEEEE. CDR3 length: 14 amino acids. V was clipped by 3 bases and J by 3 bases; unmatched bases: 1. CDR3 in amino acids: CASSWGLAGYEQYF. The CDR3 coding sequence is TGTGCCAGCAGCTGGGGACTAGCGGGCTACGAGCAGTACTTC.

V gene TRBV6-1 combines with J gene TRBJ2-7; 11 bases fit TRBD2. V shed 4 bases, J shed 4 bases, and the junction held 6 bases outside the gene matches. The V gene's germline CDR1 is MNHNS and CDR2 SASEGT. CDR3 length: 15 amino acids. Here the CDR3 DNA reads TGTGCCAGCAGTGGTATGACTAGCGGGGATTACGAGCAGTACTTC. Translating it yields CASSGMTSGDYEQYF.

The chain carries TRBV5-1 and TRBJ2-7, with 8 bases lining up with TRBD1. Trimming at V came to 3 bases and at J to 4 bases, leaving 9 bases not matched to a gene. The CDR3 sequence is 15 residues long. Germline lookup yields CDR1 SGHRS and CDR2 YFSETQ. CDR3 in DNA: TGCGCCAGCAGCTCGCCAGGACAGGGAAGGTACGAGCAGTACTTC. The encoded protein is CASSSPGQGRYEQYF.

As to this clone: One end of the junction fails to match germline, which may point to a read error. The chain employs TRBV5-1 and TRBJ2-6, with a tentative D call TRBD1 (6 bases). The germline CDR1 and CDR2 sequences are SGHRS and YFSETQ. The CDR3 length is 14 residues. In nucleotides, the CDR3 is TGCGCCAGCAGCTCGGCAGGGGTAAGGGTAAGGCCGGCTTTC. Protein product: CASSSAGVRVRPAF. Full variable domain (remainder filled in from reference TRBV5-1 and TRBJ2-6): KAGVTQTPRYLIKTRGQQVTLSCSPISGHRSVSWYQQTPGQGLQFLFEYFSETQRNKGNFPGRFSGRQFSNSRSEMNVSTLELGDSALYLCASSSAGVRVRPAFGAGSRLTVL.

The CDR3 bases are TGTGCCAGCAGCTCCCTTGGACAGGATAATCTACTGTATGGCTACACCTTC. Translation gives CASSSLGQDNLLYGYTF. The genes are TRBV5-8 and TRBJ1-2, with 7 bases that match TRBD1. CDR1 is SGHTS and CDR2 is YDEGEE in the germline V gene. This CDR3 contains 17 residues. V shed 3 bases and J 5 bases; nucleotides not matched to a gene: 16.

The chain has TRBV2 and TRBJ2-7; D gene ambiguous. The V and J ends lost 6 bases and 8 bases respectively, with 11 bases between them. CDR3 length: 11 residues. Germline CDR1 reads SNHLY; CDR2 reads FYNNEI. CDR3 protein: CASSRVTQQYF. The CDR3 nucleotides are TGTGCCAGCAGCCGGGTTACACAGCAGTACTTC.

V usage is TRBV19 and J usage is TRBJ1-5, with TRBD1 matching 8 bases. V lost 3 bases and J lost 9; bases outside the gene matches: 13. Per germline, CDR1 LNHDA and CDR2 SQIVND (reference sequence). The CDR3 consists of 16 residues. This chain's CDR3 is CASSITLTGGRTPQHF. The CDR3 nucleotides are TGTGCCAGTAGTATCACCCTTACAGGGGGTCGGACGCCCCAGCATTTT.

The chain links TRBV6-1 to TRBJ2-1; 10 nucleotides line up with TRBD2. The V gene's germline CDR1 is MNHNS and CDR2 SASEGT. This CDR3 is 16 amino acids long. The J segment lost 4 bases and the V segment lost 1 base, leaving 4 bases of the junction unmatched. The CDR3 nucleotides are TGTGCCAGCAGTGAAGGTCTAGCGGGAGTATACAATGAGCAGTTCTTC. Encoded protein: CASSEGLAGVYNEQFF.

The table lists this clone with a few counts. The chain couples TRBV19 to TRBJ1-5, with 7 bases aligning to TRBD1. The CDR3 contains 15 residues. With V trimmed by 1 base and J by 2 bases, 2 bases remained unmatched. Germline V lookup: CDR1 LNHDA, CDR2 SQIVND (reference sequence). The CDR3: CASSIGQGRNQPQHF. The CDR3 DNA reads TGTGCCAGTAGTATAGGACAGGGTCGCAATCAGCCCCAGCATTTT.

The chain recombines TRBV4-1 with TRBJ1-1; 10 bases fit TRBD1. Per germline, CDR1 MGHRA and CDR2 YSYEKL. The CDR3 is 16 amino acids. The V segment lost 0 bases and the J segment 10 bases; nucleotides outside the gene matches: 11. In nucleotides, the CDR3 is TGCGCCAGCAGCCAAGATCTCCGACAGGGGGCGCGTACAGCTTTCTTT. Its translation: CASSQDLRQGARTAFF.

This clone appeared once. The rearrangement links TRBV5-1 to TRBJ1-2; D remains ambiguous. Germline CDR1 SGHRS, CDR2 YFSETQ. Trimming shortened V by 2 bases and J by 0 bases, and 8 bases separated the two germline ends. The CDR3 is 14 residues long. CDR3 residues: CASSFSESNYGYTF. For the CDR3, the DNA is TGCGCCAGCAGCTTTAGTGAGTCTAACTATGGCTACACCTTC.

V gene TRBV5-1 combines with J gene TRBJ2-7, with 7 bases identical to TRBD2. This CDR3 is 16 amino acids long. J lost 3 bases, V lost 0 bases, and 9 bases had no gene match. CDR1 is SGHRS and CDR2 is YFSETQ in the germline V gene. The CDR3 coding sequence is TGCGCCAGCAGCTTGGCACCTGCGGGAGTTGGCTACGAGCAGTACTTC. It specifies CASSLAPAGVGYEQYF.

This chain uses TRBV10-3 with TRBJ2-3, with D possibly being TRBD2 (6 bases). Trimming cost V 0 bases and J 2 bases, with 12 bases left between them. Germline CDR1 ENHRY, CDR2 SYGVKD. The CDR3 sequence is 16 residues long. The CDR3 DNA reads TGTGCCATCAGTGAGTCGGAGGGGATGTCCACAGATACGCAGTATTTT. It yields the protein CAISESEGMSTDTQYF.

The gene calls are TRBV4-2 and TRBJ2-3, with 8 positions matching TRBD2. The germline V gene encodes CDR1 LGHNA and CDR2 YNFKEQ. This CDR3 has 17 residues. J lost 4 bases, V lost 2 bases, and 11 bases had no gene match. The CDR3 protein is CASSQRFGGEAPDTQYF. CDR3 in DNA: TGTGCCAGCAGCCAACGTTTCGGGGGGGAGGCCCCAGATACGCAGTATTTT.

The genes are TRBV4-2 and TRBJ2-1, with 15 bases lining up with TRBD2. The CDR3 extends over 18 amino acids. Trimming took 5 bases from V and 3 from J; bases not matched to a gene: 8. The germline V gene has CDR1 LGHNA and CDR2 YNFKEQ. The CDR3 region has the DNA TGTGCCAGCAGCGAAGGACTAGCGGGAGGGCCGGGCTACAATGAGCAGTTCTTC. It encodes CASSEGLAGGPGYNEQFF.

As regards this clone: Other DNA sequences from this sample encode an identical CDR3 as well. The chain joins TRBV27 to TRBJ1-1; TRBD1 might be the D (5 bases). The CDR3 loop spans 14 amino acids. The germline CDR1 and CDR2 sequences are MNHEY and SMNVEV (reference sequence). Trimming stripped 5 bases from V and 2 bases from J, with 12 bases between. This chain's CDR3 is CASSLLGGNTEAFF. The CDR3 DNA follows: TGTGCCAGCAGTCTTTTGGGGGGAAACACTGAAGCTTTCTTT.

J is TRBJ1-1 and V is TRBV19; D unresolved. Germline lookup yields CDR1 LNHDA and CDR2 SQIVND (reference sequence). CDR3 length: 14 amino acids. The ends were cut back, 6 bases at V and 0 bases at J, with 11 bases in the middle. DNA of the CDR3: TGTGCCAGTAGGGAAGACATTATGAACACTGAAGCTTTCTTT. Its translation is CASREDIMNTEAFF.

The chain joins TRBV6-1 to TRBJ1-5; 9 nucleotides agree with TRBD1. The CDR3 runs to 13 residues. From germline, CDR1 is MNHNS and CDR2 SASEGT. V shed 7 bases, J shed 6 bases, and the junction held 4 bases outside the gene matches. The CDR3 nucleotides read TGTGCCAGCAAACAGGGGGCGATTCAGCCCCAGCATTTT. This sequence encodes CASKQGAIQPQHF.

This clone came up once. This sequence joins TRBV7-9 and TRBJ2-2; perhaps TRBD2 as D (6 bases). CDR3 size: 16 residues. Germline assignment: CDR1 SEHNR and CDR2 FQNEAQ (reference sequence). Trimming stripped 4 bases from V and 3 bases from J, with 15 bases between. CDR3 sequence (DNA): TGTGCCAGCAGCTCTAGAGGACTACTTGACACCGGGGAGCTGTTTTTT. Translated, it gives CASSSRGLLDTGELFF.

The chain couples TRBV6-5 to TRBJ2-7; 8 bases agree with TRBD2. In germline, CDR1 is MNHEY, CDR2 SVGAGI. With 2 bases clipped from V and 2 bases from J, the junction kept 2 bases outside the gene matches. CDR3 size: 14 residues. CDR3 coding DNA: TGTGCCAGCAGTTACGGAGCGGGAGCCTACGAGCAGTACTTC. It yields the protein CASSYGAGAYEQYF.

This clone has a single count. Written as DNA, the CDR3 is TGCGCCAGCAGCTTGTTTCAGAGCGGGAGTCGGCGTGAGCAGTTCTTC. This codes for CASSLFQSGSRREQFF. The chain recombines TRBV5-1 with TRBJ2-1; 8 bases line up with TRBD2. With 1 base clipped from V and 9 bases from J, the junction kept 12 bases outside the gene matches. Germline V gene sequence: CDR1 SGHRS, CDR2 YFSETQ. This CDR3 contains 16 residues. Full variable domain (rest looked up from reference TRBV5-1 and TRBJ2-1): KAGVTQTPRYLIKTRGQQVTLSCSPISGHRSVSWYQQTPGQGLQFLFEYFSETQRNKGNFPGRFSGRQFSNSRSEMNVSTLELGDSALYLCASSLFQSGSRREQFFGPGTRLTVL.

The CDR3 protein is CASSVGSLADTQYF. DNA of the CDR3: TGCGCCAGCAGCGTCGGGAGTCTGGCAGATACGCAGTATTTT. The V gene is TRBV5-1, the J gene TRBJ2-3, with D tentatively TRBD2 (6 bases). Trimming stripped 4 bases from V and 4 bases from J, with 13 bases between. This CDR3 has 14 amino acids. Germline CDR1 reads SGHRS; CDR2 reads YFSETQ.

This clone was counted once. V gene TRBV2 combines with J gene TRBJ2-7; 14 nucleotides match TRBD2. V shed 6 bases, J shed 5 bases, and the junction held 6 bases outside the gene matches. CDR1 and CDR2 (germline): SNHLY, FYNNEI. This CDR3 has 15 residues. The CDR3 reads CASRHGTSGSHEQYF. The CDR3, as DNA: TGTGCCAGCAGACACGGGACTAGCGGGAGCCACGAGCAGTACTTC.

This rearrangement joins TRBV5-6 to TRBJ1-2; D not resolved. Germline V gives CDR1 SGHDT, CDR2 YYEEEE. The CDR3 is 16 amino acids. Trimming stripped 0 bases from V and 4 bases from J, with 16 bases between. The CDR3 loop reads CASSLAIEGVGYGYTF. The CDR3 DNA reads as TGTGCCAGCAGCTTGGCCATCGAGGGTGTAGGCTATGGCTACACCTTC.

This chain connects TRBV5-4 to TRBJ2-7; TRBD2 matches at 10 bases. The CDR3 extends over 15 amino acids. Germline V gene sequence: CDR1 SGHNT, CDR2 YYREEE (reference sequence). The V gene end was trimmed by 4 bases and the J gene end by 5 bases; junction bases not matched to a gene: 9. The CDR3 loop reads CASSASGLALNEQYF. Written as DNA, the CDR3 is TGTGCCAGCAGCGCCTCGGGACTAGCGCTGAACGAGCAGTACTTC.